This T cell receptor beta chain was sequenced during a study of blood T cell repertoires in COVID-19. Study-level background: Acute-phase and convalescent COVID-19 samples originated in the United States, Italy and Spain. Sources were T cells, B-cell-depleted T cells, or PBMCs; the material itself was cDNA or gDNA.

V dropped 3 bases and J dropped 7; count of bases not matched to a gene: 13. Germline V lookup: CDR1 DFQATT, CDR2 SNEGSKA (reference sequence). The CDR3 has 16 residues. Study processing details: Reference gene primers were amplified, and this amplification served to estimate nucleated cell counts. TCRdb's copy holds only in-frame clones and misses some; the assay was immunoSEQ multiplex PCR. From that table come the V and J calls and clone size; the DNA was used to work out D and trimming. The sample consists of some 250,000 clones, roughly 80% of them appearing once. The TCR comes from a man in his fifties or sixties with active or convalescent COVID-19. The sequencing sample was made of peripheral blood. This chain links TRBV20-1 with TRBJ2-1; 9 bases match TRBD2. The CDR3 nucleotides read TGCAGTGCTAGTAGGGGCGCGGGGGGGCCAAGAAATGAGCAGTTCTTC. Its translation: CSASRGAGGPRNEQFF.